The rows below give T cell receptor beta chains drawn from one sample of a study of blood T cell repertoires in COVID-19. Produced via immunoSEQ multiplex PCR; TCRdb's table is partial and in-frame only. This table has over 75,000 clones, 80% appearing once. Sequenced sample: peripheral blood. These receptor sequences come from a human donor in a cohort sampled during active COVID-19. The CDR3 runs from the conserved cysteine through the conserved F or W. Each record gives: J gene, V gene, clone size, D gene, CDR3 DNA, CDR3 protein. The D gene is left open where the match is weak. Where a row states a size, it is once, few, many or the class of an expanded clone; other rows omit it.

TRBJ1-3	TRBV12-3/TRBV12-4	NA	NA	TGTGCCAGCAGTTCTCCTGGAAACACCATATATTTT	CASSSPGNTIYF
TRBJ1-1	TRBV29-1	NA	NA	TGCAGCGTTAGAACCCGTGCAGGGTCCCAAGGCACTGAAGCTTTCTTT	CSVRTRAGSQGTEAFF
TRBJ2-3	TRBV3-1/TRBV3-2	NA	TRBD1	TGTGCCAGCAGCCAAGCGACAGGGGTACTAACAGATACGCAGTATTTT	CASSQATGVLTDTQYF
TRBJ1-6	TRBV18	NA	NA	TGTGCCAGCTCGGGGGGAACCCTTAGCAGTTCACCCCTCCACTTT	CASSGGTLSSSPLHF
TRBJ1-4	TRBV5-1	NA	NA	TGCGCCAGCAGCCCAGCGGGACTGCGGAATGAAAAACTGTTTTTT	CASSPAGLRNEKLFF
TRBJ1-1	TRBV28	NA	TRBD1	TGTGCCAGCAGTTTATTCAGGGGGAGAACTGAAGCTTTCTTT	CASSLFRGRTEAFF
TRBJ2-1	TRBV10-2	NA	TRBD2	TGCGCCAGCAGTGATGAGCGGGGGCGTCCCTACAATGAGCAGTTCTTC	CASSDERGRPYNEQFF
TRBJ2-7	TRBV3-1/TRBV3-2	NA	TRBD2	TGTGCCAGCAGCCGTTACATAGCGGGAGAGCAGTACTTC	CASSRYIAGEQYF
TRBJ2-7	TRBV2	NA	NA	TGTGCCAGCAGTGAACCCAACGAGCAGTACTTC	CASSEPNEQYF
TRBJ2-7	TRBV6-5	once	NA	TGTGCCAGCAGGGGGAGTTGGTCTAGCTCCTACGAGCAGTACTTC	CASRGSWSSSYEQYF